The T cell receptor (beta chain) described here comes from a study of regulatory T cells in long-lasting Graves disease. Study findings and constraints: New patients shared fewer public clonotypes (around 880) than persistent patients did (2,741).

This CDR3 spans 15 amino acids. V trimming: 5 bases; J trimming: 5 bases; junction bases outside the gene matches: 7. Germline V gene sequence: CDR1 LNHDA, CDR2 SQIVND (reference sequence). This clonotype was observed many times. Antigen: not known. Time point of the sample: newly diagnosed GD, antithyroid drugs for less than 3 months. RNA extracted from PBMCs served as the sequencing template. Around 10 milliliters of peripheral blood were drawn into EDTA tubes. Construction of TCR beta libraries relied on iRepertoire HTBI primers and on Arm-PCR targeting CDR3 regions. MiXCR, applied by TCRdb to the multiplex PCR reads, yields one record per CDR3 protein. The sample shows approximately 210,000 distinct CDR3 sequences, 18% of them seen only once.

The rearrangement uses TRBV19 and TRBJ2-1; 9 nucleotides align to TRBD1. The sequencing here drew on peripheral blood mononuclear cells (PBMCs), taken at new diagnosis, from a patient treated with antithyroid drugs. This TCR derives from a female donor with Graves disease. CDR3 nucleotides: TGTGCCAGTAGTGGTGACAGGGGGTACCACAATGAGCAGTTCTTC. Translating it yields CASSGDRGYHNEQFF.